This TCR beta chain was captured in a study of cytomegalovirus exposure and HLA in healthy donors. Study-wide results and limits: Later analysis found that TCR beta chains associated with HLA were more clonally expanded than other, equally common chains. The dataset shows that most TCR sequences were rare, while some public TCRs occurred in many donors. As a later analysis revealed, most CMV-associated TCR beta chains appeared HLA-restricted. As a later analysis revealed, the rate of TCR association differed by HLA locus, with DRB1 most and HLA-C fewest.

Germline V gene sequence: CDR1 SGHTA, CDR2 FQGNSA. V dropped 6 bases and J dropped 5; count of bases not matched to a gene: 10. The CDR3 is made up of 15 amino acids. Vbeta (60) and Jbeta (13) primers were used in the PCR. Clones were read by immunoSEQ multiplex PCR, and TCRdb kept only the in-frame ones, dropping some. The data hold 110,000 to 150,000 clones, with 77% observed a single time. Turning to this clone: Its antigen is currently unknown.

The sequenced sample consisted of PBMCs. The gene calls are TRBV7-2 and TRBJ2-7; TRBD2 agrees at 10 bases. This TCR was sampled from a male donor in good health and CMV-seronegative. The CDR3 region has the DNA TGTGCCAGCAGGGCCACAGCGGGGGGGCTCAACGAGCAGTACTTC. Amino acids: CASRATAGGLNEQYF. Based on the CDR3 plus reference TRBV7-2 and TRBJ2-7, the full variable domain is GAGVSQSPSNKVTEKGKDVELRCDPISGHTALYWYRQSLGQGLEFLIYFQGNSAPDKSGLPSDRFSAERTGGSVSTLTIQRTQQEDSAVYLCASRATAGGLNEQYFGPGTRLTVT.